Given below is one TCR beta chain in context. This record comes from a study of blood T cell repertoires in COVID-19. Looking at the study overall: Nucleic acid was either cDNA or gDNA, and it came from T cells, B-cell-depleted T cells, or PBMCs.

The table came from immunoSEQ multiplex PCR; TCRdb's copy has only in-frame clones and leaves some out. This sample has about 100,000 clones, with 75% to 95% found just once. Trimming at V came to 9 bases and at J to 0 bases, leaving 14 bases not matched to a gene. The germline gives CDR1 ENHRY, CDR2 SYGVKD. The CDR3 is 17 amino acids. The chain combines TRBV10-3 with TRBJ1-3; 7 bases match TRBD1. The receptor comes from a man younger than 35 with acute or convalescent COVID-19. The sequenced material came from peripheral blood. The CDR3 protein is CAIRTDRVLNSGNTIYF. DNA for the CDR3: TGTGCCATTCGAACAGACAGGGTCCTAAACTCTGGAAACACCATATATTTT.